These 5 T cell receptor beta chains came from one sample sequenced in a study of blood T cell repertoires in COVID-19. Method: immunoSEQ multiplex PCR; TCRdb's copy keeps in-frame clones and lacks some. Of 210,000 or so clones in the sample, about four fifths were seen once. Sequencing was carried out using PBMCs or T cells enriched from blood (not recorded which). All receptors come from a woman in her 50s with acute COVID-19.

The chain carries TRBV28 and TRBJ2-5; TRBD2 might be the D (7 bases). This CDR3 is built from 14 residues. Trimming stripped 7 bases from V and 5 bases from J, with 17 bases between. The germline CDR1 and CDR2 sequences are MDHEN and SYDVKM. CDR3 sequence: CASIGGGSRETQYF. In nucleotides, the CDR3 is TGTGCCAGCATAGGGGGAGGGAGTAGGGAGACCCAGTACTTC.

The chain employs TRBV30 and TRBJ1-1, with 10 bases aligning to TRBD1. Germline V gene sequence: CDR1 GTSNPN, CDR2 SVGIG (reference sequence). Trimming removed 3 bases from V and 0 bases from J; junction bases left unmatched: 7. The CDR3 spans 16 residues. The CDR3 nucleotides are TGTGCCTGGAGAGCCGGGACAGGGGCCCTGAACACTGAAGCTTTCTTT. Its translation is CAWRAGTGALNTEAFF.

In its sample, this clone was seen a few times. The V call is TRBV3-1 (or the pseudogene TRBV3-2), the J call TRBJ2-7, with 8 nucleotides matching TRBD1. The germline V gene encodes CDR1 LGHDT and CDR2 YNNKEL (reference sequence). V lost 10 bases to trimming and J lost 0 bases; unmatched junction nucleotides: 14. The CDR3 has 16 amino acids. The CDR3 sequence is CATSPGQAKLSYEQYF. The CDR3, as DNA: TGTGCCACCTCCCCGGGACAGGCCAAACTCTCCTACGAGCAGTACTTC.

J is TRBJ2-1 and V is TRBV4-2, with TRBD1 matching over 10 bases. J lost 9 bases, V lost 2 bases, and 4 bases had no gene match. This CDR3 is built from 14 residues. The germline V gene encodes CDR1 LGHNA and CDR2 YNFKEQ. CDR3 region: CASSQPGQGPEQFF. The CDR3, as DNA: TGTGCCAGCAGCCAACCGGGACAGGGGCCTGAGCAGTTCTTC.

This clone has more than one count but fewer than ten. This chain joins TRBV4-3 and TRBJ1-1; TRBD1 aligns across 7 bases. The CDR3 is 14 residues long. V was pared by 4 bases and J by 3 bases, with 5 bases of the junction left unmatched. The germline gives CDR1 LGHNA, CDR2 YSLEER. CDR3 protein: CASSRRTGDTEAFF. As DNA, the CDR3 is TGCGCCAGCAGCCGTAGAACAGGGGACACTGAAGCTTTCTTT.